This TCR beta chain was documented in a study of tumor-infiltrating lymphocytes in localized non-small cell lung cancer. At the level of the study: From each patient, both tumor and uninvolved lung, non-adjacent to tumor, were sampled.

Trimming stripped 5 bases from V and 1 base from J, with 12 bases between. The CDR3 is made up of 14 amino acids. From germline, CDR1 is SGHRS and CDR2 YFSETQ. This clone is deemed large. Sequencing was performed with immunoSEQ multiplex PCR; in TCRdb, only in-frame clones are kept and a portion is missing. This table holds 8,500 to 10,000 clones, 65% to 70% found once. The clonotype comes from a human donor with non-small cell lung cancer. The chain employs TRBV5-1 and TRBJ1-1; D might be TRBD1 (6 bases). The sample taken for sequencing was uninvolved lung tissue not adjacent to the tumor. CDR3 nucleotide sequence: TGCGCCAGCAGGTCAGGAGGGGGGAACACTGAAGCTTTCTTT. Its translation: CASRSGGGNTEAFF.